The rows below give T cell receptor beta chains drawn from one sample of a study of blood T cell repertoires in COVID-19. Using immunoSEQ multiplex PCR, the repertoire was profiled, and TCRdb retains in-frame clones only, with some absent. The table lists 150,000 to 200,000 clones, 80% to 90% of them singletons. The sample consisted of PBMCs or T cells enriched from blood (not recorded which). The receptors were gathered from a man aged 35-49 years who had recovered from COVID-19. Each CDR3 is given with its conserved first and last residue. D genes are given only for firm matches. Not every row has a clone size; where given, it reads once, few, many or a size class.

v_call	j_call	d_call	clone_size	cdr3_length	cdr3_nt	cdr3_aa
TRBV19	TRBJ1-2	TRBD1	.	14	TGTGCCAGTAGTATAGCCAGGGGGTCAAATGGCTACACCTTC	CASSIARGSNGYTF
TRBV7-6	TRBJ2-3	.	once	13	TGTGCCAGCAGACGGACTGTACAGGATACGCAGTATTTT	CASRRTVQDTQYF
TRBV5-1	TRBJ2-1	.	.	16	TGCGCCAGCAGCCCGGCTGAGCGAAGCTCCTACAATGAGCAGTTCTTC	CASSPAERSSYNEQFF
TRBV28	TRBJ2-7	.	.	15	TGTGCCAGCAAAGGAGGGGTGTATCCTAACTACGAGCAGTACTTC	CASKGGVYPNYEQYF
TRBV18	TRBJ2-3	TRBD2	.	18	TGTGCCAGCTCCTTGTGGGGACTAGCGGTCCCTTCGGAAGATACGCAGTATTTT	CASSLWGLAVPSEDTQYF
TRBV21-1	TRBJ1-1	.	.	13	TGTGCCAGCAGCAAAGAGGTGAGGAATGAAGCTTTCTTT	CASSKEVRNEAFF
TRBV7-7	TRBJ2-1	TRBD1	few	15	TGTGCTAGCAGCGAGAGGGACAGTCTCTACAATGAGCAGTTCTTC	CASSERDSLYNEQFF
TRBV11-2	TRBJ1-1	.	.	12	TGTGCCAGCACCGGGACACGGGGGGAGGCTTTCTTT	CASTGTRGEAFF
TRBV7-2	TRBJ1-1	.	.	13	TGTGCCAGCAGCTCGGACAGTAACACTGAAGCTTTCTTT	CASSSDSNTEAFF
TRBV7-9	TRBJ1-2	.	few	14	TGTGCCAGCAGCTTAGCTTTGGAGGCTACCCTCTACACCTTC	CASSLALEATLYTF
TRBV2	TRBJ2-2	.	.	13	TGTGCCAGCCGGGTGACGAACACCGGGGAGCTGTTTTTT	CASRVTNTGELFF
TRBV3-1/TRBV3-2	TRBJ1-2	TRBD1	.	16	TGTGCCAGCAGCCCAGTAGGAATACAGGGGGCAGGGGGCTACACCTTC	CASSPVGIQGAGGYTF
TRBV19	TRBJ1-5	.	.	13	TGTGCCAGTAGTCGGGACTGGAATCAGCCCCAGCATTTT	CASSRDWNQPQHF
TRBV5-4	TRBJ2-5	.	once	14	TGTGCCAGCAGCCCGAGACTAACTGGCGAGACCCAGTACTTC	CASSPRLTGETQYF
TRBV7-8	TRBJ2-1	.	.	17	TGTGCCAGCAGCTTCCGTGCGGAGATGAGCTCCTACAATGAGCAGTTCTTC	CASSFRAEMSSYNEQFF
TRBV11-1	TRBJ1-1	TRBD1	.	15	TGTGCCAGCAGCCCCCGGACAGGAAGGAACACTGAAGCTTTCTTT	CASSPRTGRNTEAFF
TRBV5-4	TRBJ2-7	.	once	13	TGTGCCAGCAGCTTGGGGACTTGGAGCGAGCAGTACTTC	CASSLGTWSEQYF
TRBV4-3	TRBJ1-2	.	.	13	TGCGCCAGCAGCCAAGGGGAGGGCTATGGCTACACCTTC	CASSQGEGYGYTF
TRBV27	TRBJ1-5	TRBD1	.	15	TGTGCCAGCAGTTTCATCGGACAGGCTGGGCAGCCCCAGCATTTT	CASSFIGQAGQPQHF
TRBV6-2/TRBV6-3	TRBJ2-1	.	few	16	TGTGCCAGCAGTTACTCGGCAGGGAATCCGTTCAATGAGCAGTTCTTC	CASSYSAGNPFNEQFF
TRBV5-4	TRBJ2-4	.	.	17	TGTGCCAGCAGCTTAAGTACAGGGATACAAGCCAAAAACATTCAGTACTTC	CASSLSTGIQAKNIQYF
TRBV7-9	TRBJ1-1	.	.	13	TGTGCCAGCAGCTTAACAGGGTACACTGAAGCTTTCTTT	CASSLTGYTEAFF
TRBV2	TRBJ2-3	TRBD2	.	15	TGTGCCAGCAGTGAATGGTCTAGCGGGGGAGATACGCAGTATTTT	CASSEWSSGGDTQYF
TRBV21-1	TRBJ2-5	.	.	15	TGTGCCAGCAGCCCCCGAGATAGCGAGCAAGAGACCCAGTACTTC	CASSPRDSEQETQYF
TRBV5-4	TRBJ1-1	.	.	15	TGTGCCAGCAGCTTGGAGGGGGGGCGCAAAACTGAAGCTTTCTTT	CASSLEGGRKTEAFF
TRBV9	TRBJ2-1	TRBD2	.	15	TGTGCCAGCAGCGTAACGGGAGGCACGAGGGGTGAGCAGTTCTTC	CASSVTGGTRGEQFF
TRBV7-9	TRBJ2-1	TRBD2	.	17	TGTGCCAGCAGCTTAGGTCATAGCGGGAGAGTCGGCAATGAGCAGTTCTTC	CASSLGHSGRVGNEQFF
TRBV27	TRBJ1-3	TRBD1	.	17	TGTGCCAGCAGTCGAACCGGGACAGGCGGCTCTGGAAACACCATATATTTT	CASSRTGTGGSGNTIYF
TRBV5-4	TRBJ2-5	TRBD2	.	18	TGTGCCAGCAGCTTGTCGGGGGCTAGCGGGAGAGGCCAAGAGACCCAGTACTTC	CASSLSGASGRGQETQYF
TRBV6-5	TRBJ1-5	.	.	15	TGTGCCAGCAGACCCTCGGTAGCAGGGAATCAGCCCCAGCATTTT	CASRPSVAGNQPQHF
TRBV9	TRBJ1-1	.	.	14	TGTGCCAGCAGCGTAGCTGAGCCTAACACTGAAGCTTTCTTT	CASSVAEPNTEAFF
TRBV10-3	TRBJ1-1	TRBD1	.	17	TGTGCCATCAGTAACTCTTTAGGACAGGGCCTGAACACTGAAGCTTTCTTT	CAISNSLGQGLNTEAFF
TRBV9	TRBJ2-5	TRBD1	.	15	TGTGCCAGCAGCACCTCAGGACAGGGAGGAGAGACCCAGTACTTC	CASSTSGQGGETQYF
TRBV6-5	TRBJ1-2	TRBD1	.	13	TGTGCCAGCAGTTGGGGGACAGGGTTAGCCTACACCTTC	CASSWGTGLAYTF
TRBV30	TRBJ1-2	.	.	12	TGTGCCTGGAGTGTATCCAGCTATGGCTACACCTTC	CAWSVSSYGYTF
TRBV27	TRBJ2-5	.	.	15	TGTGCCAGCAGTTTGGCGGGAATCTATCGGGAGACCCAGTACTTC	CASSLAGIYRETQYF
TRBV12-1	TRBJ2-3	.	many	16	TGTGCCAGCAGCTGGAACCCGGCTAGCGGACCAGATACGCAGTATTTT	CASSWNPASGPDTQYF
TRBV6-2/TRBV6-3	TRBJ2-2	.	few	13	TGTGCCAGCAGTTACGGGGGCTCCGGGGAGCTGTTTTTT	CASSYGGSGELFF
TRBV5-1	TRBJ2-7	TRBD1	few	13	TGCGCCAGCAGCGGACAGGGGTACTACGAGCAGTACTTC	CASSGQGYYEQYF
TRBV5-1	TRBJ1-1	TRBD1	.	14	TGCGCCAGCAGCCCCGGGACAGGGCAAACTGAAGCTTTCTTT	CASSPGTGQTEAFF
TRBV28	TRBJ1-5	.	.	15	TGTGCCAGCAGTTTGGAGGGGAATAGCAATCAGCCCCAGCATTTT	CASSLEGNSNQPQHF
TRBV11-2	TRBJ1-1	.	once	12	TGTGCCAGCAGGCCAGCCGGACTTGAAGCTTTCTTT	CASRPAGLEAFF
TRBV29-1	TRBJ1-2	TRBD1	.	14	TGCAGCGTGTTAGGGACAGGGGGAGCCTATGGCTACACCTTC	CSVLGTGGAYGYTF
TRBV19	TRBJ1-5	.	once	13	TGTGCCGAAACTAGTCCCCCCGAAGAGCCCCAGCATTTT	CAETSPPEEPQHF
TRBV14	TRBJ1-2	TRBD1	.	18	TGTGCCAGCAGCCTATACCAGTACGGCAAGAAGGGGGCCGGCGGCTACACCTTC	CASSLYQYGKKGAGGYTF
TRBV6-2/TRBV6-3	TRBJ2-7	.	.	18	TGTGCCAGCAGTCCCTCGGGGGCGGGAGCTCACCTAAGGGGCGAGCAGTACTTC	CASSPSGAGAHLRGEQYF
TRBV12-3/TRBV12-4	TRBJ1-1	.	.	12	TGTGCCAGCAGAGAACAGGGCACTGAAGCTTTCTTT	CASREQGTEAFF
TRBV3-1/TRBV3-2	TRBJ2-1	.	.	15	TGTGCCAGCAGCCACCTTGAGAGGGGGAAACATGAGCAGTTCTTC	CASSHLERGKHEQFF
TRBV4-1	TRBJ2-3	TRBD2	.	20	TGCGCCAGCAGCTCTCCGGGACTAGCGGGAGGGAGGGGAAACACAGATACGCAGTATTTT	CASSSPGLAGGRGNTDTQYF
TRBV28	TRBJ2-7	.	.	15	TGTGCCAGCAGTTCCTCGGGACTGATCTCCTACGAGCAGTACTTC	CASSSSGLISYEQYF
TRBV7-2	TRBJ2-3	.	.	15	TGTGCCAGCAGCTTTGGCGGGCTCGCCAGGGATACGCAGTATTTT	CASSFGGLARDTQYF
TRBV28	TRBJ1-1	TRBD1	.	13	TGTGCCAGCCCGGGGACAGGGGCCACTGAAGCTTTCTTT	CASPGTGATEAFF
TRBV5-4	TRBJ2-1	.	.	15	TGTGCCAGCAGCTTGGACTCGAGCTCCTACAATGAGCAGTTCTTC	CASSLDSSSYNEQFF
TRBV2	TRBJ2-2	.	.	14	TGTGCCAGCAGTGAAGTCCCTCGAGGCGGGGAGCTGTTTTTT	CASSEVPRGGELFF
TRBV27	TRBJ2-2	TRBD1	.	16	TGTGCCAGCAGTCAGACGGGACAGATCGGCACCGGGGAGCTGTTTTTT	CASSQTGQIGTGELFF
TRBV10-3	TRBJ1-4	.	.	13	TGTGCCACCCACGGGGTGTCTAATGAAAAACTGTTTTTT	CATHGVSNEKLFF
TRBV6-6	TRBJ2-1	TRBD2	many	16	TGTGCCAGCAGTTACAAGGTAGCGGGGGGTTACAATGAGCAGTTCTTC	CASSYKVAGGYNEQFF
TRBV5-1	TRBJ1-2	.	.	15	TGCGCCAGCAGCAGAGAACAGGGAGAGGGCTATGGCTACACCTTC	CASSREQGEGYGYTF